Given below is one TCR beta chain in context. CDR3 size: 14 residues. Germline CDR1 LNHDA, CDR2 SQIVND (reference sequence). V lost 6 bases and J 8 bases, leaving 16 bases between the germline ends. There were no recent acute infections or vaccinations among the donors, who were healthy HIV-negative adults. The data derive from a study of shared clonotypes between healthy human individuals. Study context: Those who served as donors were a couple of women and a few men between the ages of 18 and 49.

Per the study methods: ImmunoSEQ sequences covered only the junction and lacked quality scores; filtering therefore differed. Generated by immunoSEQ multiplex PCR, the TCRdb table keeps only in-frame clones and is missing some. The V and J calls and clone size come from that table; D and trimming were worked out from the DNA. The sample lists 2 million to 2.5 million clones, just over 90% occurring once. The rearrangement joins TRBV19 to TRBJ1-4; D call uncertain. The sample taken for sequencing was naive CD4+ T cells from PBMCs. Noted subset: CD45RA+ positively selected. The receptor comes from a man aged 18 to 35 in good health. Some clones in this sample may be carry-over from other donors' samples. CDR3 DNA sequence: TGTGCCAGTAGCAGCTCATCGTCAGCGGAAAAACTGTTTTTT. Protein sequence: CASSSSSSAEKLFF. Looking up the rest from reference TRBV19 and TRBJ1-4 gives the full variable domain: DGGITQSPKYLFRKEGQNVTLSCEQNLNHDAMYWYRQDPGQGLRLIYYSQIVNDFQKGDIAEGYSVSREKKESFPLTVTSAQKNPTAFYLCASSSSSSAEKLFFGSGTQLSVL.